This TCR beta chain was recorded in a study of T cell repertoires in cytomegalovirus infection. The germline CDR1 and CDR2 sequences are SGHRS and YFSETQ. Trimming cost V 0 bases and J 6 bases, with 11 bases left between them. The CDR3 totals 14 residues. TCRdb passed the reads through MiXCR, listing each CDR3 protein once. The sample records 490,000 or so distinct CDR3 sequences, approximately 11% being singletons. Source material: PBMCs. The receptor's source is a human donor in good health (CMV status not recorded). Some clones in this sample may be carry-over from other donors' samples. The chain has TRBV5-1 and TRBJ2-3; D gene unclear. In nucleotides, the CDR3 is TGCGCCAGCAGCTTGGCCCCAACTCCCGATACGCAGTATTTT. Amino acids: CASSLAPTPDTQYF.